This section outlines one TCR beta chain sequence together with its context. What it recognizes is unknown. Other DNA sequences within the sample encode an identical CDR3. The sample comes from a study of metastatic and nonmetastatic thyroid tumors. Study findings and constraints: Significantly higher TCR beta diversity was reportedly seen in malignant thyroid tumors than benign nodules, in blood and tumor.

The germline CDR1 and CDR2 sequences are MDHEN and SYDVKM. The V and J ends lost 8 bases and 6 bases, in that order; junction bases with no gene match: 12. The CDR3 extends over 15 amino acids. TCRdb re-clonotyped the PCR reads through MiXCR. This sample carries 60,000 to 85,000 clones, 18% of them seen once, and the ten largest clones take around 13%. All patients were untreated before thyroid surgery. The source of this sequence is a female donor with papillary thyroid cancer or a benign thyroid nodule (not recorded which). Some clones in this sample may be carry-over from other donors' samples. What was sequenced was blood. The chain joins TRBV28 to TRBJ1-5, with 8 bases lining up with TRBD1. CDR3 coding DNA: TGTGCCAGCTACTCGGGGACAGGCATCGTTCAGCCCCAGCATTTT. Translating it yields CASYSGTGIVQPQHF.